This T cell receptor beta chain appears in the sequencing data of a study of blood T cell repertoires in COVID-19. About the research overall: Samples came from the United States, Italy and Spain, spanning acute and convalescent COVID-19. The cDNA or gDNA used as material had been derived from T cells, B-cell-depleted T cells, or PBMCs.

The CDR3 totals 14 residues. V lost 5 bases, J lost 4 bases, and 12 bases lay in between. The germline gives CDR1 SGHVS, CDR2 FQNEAQ. Clones were read by immunoSEQ multiplex PCR, and TCRdb kept only the in-frame ones, dropping some. Among about 170,000 clones listed, 90% were seen once. The receptor comes from a man in his fifties with acute or convalescent COVID-19. This sequence joins TRBV7-8 and TRBJ1-5; perhaps TRBD1 as D (6 bases). Material: peripheral blood. CDR3 nucleotide sequence: TGTGCCAGCAGCCGAGGACAGCTAAATCAGCCCCAGCATTTT. Translation: CASSRGQLNQPQHF.